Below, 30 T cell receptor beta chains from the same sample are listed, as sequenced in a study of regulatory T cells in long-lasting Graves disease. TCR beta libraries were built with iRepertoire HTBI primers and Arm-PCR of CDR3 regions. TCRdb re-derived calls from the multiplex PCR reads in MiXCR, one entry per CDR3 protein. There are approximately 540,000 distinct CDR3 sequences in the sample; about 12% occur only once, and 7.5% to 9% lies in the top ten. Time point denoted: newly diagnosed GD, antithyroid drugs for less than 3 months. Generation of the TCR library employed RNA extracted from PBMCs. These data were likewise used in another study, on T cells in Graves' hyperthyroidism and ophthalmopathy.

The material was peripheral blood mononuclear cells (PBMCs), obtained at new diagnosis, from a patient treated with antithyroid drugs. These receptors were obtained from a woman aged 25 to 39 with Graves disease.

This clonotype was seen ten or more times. In DNA form, the CDR3 reads TGTGCCAGCAGCCAGAAAGACTCAACCGGGGCTTTCTTT. Translated, it gives CASSQKDSTGAFF. This sequence joins TRBV14 and TRBJ1-1, with D unresolved. The CDR3 sequence is 13 residues long. Germline CDR1 reads SGHDN; CDR2 reads FVKESK. Between the trimmed V and J ends, which lost 3 bases and 11 bases, there was a span of 16 bases.

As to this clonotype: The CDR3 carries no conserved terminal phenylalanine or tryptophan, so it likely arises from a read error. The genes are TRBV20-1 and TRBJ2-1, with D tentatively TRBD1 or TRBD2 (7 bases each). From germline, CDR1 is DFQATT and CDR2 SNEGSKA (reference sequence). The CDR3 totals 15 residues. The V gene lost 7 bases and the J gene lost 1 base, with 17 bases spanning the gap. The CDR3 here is CSVRDSGNSYNEQFS. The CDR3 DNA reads TGCAGTGTTAGGGACAGCGGGAATTCCTACAATGAGCAGTTCTCC.

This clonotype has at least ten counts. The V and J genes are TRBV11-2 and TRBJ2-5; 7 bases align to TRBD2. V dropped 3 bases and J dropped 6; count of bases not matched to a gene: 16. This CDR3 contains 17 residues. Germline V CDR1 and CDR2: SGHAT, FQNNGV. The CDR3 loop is CASSFPILGLGAQTQYF. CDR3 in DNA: TGTGCCAGCAGCTTCCCGATACTAGGACTAGGTGCTCAGACCCAGTACTTC.

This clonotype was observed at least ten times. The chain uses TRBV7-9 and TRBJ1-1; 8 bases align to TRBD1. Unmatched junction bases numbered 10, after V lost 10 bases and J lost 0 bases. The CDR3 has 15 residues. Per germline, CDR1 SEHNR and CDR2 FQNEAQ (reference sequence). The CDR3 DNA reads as TGTGCCACCGAGCTGACAGGGGTCATGAACACTGAAGCTTTCTTT. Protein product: CATELTGVMNTEAFF.

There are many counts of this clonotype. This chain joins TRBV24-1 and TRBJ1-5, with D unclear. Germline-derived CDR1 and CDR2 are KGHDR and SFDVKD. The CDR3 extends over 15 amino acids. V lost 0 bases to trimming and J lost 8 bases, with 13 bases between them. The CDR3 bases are TGTGCCACCAGTGATTTGCGTGGAGGGCGGGAGCCCCAGCATTTT. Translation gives CATSDLRGGREPQHF.

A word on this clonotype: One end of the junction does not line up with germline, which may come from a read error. The CDR3 loop is CAGSALRQAWSSYEQYF. CDR3 nucleotide sequence: TGTGCCGGCAGCGCCCTTAGGCAGGCCTGGAGCTCCTACGAGCAGTACTTC. The chain uses TRBV27 and TRBJ2-7; D gene ambiguous. The CDR3 runs 17 residues. Germline V gives CDR1 MNHEY, CDR2 SMNVEV (reference sequence).

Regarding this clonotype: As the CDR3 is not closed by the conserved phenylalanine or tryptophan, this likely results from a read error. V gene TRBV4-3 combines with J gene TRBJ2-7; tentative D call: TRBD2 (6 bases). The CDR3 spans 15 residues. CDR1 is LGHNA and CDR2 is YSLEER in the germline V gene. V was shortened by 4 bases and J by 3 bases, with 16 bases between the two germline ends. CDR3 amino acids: CASSLRTGGNYEQYS. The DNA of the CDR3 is TGCGCCAGCAGCCTACGTACTGGCGGGAACTACGAGCAGTACTCC.

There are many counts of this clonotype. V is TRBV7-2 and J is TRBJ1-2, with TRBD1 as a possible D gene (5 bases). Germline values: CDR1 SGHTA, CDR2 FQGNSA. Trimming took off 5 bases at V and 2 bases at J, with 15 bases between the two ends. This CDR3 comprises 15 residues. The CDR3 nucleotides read TGTGCCAGCAGCCCCCAAGTTGGGGGGAACTATGGCTACACCTTC. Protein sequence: CASSPQVGGNYGYTF.

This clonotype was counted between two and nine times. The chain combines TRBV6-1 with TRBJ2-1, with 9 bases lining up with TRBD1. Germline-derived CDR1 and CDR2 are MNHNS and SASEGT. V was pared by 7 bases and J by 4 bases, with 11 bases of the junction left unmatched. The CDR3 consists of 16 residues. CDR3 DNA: TGTGCCAGCATGGGCACCACAGGGGGCAGGTACAATGAGCAGTTCTTC. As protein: CASMGTTGGRYNEQFF.

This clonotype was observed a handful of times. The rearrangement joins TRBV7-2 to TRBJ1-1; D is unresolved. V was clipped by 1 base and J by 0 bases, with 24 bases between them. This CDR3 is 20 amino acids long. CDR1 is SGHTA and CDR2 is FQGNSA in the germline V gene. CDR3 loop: CASSLGSALRRRKMNTEAFF. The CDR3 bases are TGTGCCAGCAGCTTAGGTTCCGCCCTAAGGAGAAGGAAAATGAACACTGAAGCTTTCTTT.

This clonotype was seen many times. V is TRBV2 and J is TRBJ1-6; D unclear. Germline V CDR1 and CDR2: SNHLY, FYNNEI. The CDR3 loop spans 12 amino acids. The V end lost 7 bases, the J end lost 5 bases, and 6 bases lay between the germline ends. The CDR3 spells CASNQHNSPLHF. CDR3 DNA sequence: TGTGCCAGCAACCAGCATAATTCACCCCTCCACTTT.

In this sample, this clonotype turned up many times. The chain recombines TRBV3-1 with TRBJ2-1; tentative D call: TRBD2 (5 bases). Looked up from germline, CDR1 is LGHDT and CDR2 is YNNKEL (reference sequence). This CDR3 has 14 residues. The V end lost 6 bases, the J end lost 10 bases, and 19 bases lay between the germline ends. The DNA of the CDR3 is TGTGCCAGCAGACCCCACAATGGAGGTGAGGAGCAGTTCTTC. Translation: CASRPHNGGEEQFF.

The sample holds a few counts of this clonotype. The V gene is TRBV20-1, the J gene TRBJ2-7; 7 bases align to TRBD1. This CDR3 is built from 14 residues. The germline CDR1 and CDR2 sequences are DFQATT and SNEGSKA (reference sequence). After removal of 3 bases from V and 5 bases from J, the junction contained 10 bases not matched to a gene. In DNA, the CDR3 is TGCAGTGCTAGGGGGGTGGGCAGGGGGAACGAGCAGTACTTC. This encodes CSARGVGRGNEQYF.

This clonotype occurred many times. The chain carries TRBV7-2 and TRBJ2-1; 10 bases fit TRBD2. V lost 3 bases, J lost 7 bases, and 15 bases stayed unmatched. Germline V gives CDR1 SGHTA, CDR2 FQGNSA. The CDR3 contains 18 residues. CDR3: CASSLRSVGAGGTNEQFF. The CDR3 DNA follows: TGTGCCAGCAGCTTGCGTTCAGTGGGAGCGGGAGGGACGAATGAGCAGTTCTTC.

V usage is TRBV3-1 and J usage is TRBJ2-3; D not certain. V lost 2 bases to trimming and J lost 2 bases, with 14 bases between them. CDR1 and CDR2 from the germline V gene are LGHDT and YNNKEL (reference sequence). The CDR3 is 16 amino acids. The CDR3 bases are TGTGCCAGCAGCCAATCCCCAGCCGTTTTCACAGATACGCAGTATTTT. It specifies CASSQSPAVFTDTQYF.

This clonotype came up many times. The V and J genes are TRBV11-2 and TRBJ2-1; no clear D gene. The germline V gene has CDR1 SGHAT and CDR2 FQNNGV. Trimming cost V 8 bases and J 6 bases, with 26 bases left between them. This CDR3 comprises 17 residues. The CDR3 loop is CASLPAPFSSPGNEQFF. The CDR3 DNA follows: TGTGCCAGCCTCCCCGCCCCCTTCTCGTCCCCGGGCAATGAGCAGTTCTTC.

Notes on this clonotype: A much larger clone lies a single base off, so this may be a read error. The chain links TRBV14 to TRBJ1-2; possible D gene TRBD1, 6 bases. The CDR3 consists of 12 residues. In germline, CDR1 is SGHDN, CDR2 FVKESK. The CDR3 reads CANSQGLYGYTF. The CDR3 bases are TGTGCCAACAGCCAGGGGCTCTATGGCTACACCTTC.

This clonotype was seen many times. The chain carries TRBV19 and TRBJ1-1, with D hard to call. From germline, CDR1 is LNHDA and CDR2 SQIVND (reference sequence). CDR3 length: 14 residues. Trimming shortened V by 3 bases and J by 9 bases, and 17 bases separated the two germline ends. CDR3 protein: CASSIPTWTEQAFF. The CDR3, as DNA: TGTGCCAGTAGTATCCCAACCTGGACTGAGCAAGCTTTCTTT.

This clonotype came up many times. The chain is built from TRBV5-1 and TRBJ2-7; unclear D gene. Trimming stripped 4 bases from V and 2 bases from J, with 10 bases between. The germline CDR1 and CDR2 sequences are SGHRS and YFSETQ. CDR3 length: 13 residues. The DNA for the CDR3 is TGCGCCAGCAGCATGGATCTAACCTACGAGCAGTACTTC. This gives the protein CASSMDLTYEQYF.

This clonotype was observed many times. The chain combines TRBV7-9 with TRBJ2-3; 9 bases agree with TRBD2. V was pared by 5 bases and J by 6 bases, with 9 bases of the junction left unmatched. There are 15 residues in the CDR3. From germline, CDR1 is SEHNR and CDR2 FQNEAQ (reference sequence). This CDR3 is CASSRLTSGRDTQYF. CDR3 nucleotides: TGTGCCAGCAGCCGCTTAACTAGCGGGCGGGATACGCAGTATTTT.

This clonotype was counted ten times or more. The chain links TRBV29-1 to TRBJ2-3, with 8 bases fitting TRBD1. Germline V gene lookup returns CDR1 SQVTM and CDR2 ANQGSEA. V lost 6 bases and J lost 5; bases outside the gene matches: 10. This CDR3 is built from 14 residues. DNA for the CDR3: TGCAGCGTGAGACAGGGGAGTACAAGAGATACGCAGTATTTT. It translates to CSVRQGSTRDTQYF.

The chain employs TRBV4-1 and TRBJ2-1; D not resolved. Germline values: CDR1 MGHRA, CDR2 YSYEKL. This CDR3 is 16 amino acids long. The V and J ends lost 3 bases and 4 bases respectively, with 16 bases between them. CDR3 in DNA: TGCGCCAGCAGCCAGATCGCGGATTCCGTTTACAATGAGCAGTTCTTC. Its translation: CASSQIADSVYNEQFF.

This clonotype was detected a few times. CDR3 residues: CASSLHPGQGDSYEQYF. The CDR3 region has the DNA TGCGCCAGCAGCCTCCACCCGGGGCAGGGGGACTCCTACGAGCAGTACTTC. V gene TRBV4-1 combines with J gene TRBJ2-7; 7 bases line up with TRBD1. Looked up from germline, CDR1 is MGHRA and CDR2 is YSYEKL. The V segment lost 4 bases and the J segment 0 bases; nucleotides outside the gene matches: 12. This CDR3 has 17 residues.

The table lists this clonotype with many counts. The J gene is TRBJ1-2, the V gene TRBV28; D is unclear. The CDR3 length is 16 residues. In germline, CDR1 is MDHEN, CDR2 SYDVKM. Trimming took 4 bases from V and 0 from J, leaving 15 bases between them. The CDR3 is CASSYHVQRANYGYTF. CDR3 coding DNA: TGTGCCAGCAGTTATCACGTACAAAGAGCTAACTATGGCTACACCTTC.

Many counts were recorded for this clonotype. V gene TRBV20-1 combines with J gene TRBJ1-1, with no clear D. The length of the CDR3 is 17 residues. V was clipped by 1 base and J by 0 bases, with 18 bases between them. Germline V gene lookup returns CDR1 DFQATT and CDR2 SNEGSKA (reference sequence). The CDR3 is CSARGQRSLSMNTEAFF. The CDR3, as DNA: TGCAGTGCTAGAGGTCAAAGGAGCCTCTCCATGAACACTGAAGCTTTCTTT.

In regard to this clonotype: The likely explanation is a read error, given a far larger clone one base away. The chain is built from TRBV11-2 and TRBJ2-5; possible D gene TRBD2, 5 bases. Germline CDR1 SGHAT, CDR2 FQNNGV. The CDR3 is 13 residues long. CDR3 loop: CASMDLARWTKYF. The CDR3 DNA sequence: TGTGCCAGCATGGACTTAGCGCGATGGACCAAGTACTTC.

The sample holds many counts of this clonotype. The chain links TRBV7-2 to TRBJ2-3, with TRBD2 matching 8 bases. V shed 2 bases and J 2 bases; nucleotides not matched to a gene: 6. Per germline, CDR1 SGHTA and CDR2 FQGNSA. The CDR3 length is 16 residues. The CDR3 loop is CASSLRLARSTDTQYF. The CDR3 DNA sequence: TGTGCCAGCAGCTTAAGACTAGCGAGATCCACAGATACGCAGTATTTT.

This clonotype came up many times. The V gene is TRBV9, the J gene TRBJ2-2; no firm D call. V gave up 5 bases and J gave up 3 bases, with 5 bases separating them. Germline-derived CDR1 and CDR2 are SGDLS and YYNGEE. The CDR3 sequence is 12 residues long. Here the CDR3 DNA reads TGTGCCAGCAGTGGGTACACCGGGGAGCTGTTTTTT. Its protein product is CASSGYTGELFF.

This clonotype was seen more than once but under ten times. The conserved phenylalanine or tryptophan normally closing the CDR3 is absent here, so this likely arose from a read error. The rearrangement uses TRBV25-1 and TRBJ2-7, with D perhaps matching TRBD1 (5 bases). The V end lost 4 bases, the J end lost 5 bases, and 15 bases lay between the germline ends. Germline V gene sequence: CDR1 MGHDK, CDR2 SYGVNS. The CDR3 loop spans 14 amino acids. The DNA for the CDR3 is TGTGCCAGCAGTGGCGCAGGGTACTTCAACGAGCAGTACCTC. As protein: CASSGAGYFNEQYL.

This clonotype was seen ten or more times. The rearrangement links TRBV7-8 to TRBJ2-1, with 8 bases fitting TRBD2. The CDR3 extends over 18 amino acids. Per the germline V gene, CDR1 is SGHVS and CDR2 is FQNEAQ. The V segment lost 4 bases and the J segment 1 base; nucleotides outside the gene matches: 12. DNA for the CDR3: TGTGCCAGCAGCTCCTTTAGAGGGGTAGCGGGGTCCTACAATGAGCAGTTCTTC. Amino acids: CASSSFRGVAGSYNEQFF.